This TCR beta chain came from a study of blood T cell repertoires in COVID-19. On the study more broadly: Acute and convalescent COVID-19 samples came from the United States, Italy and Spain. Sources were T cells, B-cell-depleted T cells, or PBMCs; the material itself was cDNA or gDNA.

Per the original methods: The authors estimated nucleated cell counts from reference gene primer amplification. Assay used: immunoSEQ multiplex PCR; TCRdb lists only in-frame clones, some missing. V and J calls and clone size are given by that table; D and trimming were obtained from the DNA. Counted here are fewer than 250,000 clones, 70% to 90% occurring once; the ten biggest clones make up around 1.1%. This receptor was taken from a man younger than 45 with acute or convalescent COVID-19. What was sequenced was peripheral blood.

The CDR3 sequence is CASSLVMQLSTMNTEAFF. CDR3 bases: TGTGCCAGCAGCTTAGTCATGCAGCTCTCCACTATGAACACTGAAGCTTTCTTT. The V gene is TRBV7-9, the J gene TRBJ1-1; D gene uncertain. This CDR3 comprises 18 residues. Germline loops: CDR1 SEHNR, CDR2 FQNEAQ (reference sequence). V was pared by 1 base and J by 0 bases, with 18 bases between.